This TCR beta chain was identified during a study of post-analysis software for immune sequencing data. Whole-study context: The courses of disease that were included comprised relapsing-remitting, secondary progressive and progressive-relapsing multiple sclerosis. Study-wide findings and caveats: Batch-mates among the samples co-clustered strongly by F measure. Normalized Chao1 diversity in multiple sclerosis patients fell significantly below that of controls. The five TRBV segments detected at higher frequency in patients than in controls included TRBV5-6, TRBV5-1 and TRBV20-1.

This clonotype was seen many times. What it binds is not known. The TCR beta cDNA libraries contained unique molecular identifiers. The authors obtained roughly 0.5 million cDNA molecules from roughly 1.1 to 9.2 million T cells. Each CDR3 protein is one row after TCRdb ran MiXCR on the PCR reads. The sample has some 690,000 distinct CDR3 sequences, approximately 30% seen once. CDR1 SQVTM and CDR2 ANQGSEA come from the germline V gene. This CDR3 region has 11 residues. J gave up 4 bases and V 7 bases, and 2 bases lay outside the gene matches. The material sequenced was blood. The chain employs TRBV29-1 and TRBJ2-5; TRBD1 aligns across 8 bases. This clonotype was sampled from a girl aged 5-17 years with multiple sclerosis. The chain's CDR3 is CSGTGGETQYF. CDR3 nucleotides: TGCAGCGGAACAGGGGGAGAGACCCAGTACTTC.